The next 3 T cell receptor beta chains were all read from a single sample in a study of T cells in Graves' hyperthyroidism and ophthalmopathy. TCR beta CDR3 regions were amplified from RNA transcripts. HTBI primers were the set used in a first-round RT-PCR of the TCR CDR3. Using its own MiXCR run on the multiplex PCR reads, TCRdb lists one record per CDR3 protein. The sample lists about 59,000 distinct CDR3 sequences, roughly half occurring once. Sequencing was done on a sample of blood. These receptors all stem from a woman aged 55-70 years with Graves' ophthalmopathy.

This clonotype has only one observation. Germline and junction disagree at one end, which may indicate a read error. The DNA of the CDR3 is TGCGCCAGCAGCTTGTGGACAGGGACGGATGGCAACACCTTC. Its protein product is CASSLWTGTDGNTF. This chain uses TRBV5-1 with TRBJ1-2, with 8 bases matching TRBD1. Per germline, CDR1 SGHRS and CDR2 YFSETQ. CDR3 length: 14 residues.

This clonotype was observed many times. This chain links TRBV27 with TRBJ2-7; D is unresolved. V shed 2 bases and J shed 6 bases, with 5 bases lying between them. The CDR3 covers 11 residues. Germline CDR1 reads MNHEY; CDR2 reads SMNVEV (reference sequence). In nucleotides, the CDR3 is TGTGCCAGCAGTTTAGGGGTCGAGCAGTACTTC. It is translated as CASSLGVEQYF.

The chain links TRBV11-3 to TRBJ2-2; the D is unclear. The CDR3 sequence is 13 residues long. Trimming took 5 bases from V and 5 from J, leaving 9 bases between them. Germline CDR1 reads SGHNT; CDR2 reads YENEEA. The CDR3 here is CASSTGPTGELFF. The DNA of the CDR3 is TGTGCCAGCAGCACTGGACCTACCGGGGAGCTGTTTTTT.